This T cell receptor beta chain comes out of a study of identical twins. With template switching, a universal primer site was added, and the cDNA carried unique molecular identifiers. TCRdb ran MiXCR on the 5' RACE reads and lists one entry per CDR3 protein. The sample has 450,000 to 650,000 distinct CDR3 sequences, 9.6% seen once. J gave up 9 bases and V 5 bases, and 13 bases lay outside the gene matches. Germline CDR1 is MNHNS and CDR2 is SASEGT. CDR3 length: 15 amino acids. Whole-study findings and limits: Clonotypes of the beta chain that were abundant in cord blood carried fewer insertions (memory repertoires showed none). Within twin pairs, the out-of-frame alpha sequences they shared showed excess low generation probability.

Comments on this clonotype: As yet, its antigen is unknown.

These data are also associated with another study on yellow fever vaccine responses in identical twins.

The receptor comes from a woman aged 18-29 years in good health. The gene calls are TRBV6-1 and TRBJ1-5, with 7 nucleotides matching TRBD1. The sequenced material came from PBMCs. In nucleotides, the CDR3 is TGTGCCAGCAGTAAAACCGACAGGGACGGTCGGCCCCAGCATTTT. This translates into CASSKTDRDGRPQHF.